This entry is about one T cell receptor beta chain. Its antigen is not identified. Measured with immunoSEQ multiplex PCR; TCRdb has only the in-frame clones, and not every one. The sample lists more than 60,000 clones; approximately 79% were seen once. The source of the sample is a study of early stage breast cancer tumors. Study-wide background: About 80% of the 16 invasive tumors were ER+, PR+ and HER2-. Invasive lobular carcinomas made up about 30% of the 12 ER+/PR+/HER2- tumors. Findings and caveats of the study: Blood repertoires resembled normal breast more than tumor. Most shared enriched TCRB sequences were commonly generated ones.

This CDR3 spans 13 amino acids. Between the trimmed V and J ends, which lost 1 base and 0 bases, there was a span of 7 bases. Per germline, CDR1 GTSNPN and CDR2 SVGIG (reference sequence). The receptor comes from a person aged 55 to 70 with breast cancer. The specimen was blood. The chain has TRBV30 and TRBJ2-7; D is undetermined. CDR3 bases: TGTGCCTGGAGTGCCAACCCCTCCTACGAGCAGTACTTC. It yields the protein CAWSANPSYEQYF.